These 12 T cell receptor beta chains were all obtained from the same sample, sequenced in a study of T cell changes during pregnancy in multiple sclerosis. The protocol was immunoSEQ multiplex PCR, while the TCRdb copy is restricted to in-frame clones and leaves out a portion. This table has 25,000 to 35,000 clones, approximately 89% appearing once. The material was CD8+ T cells from peripheral blood mononuclear cells, obtained in the second trimester of pregnancy. All receptors come from a female donor with multiple sclerosis, enrolled in a pregnancy study.

The CDR3 region has the DNA TGTGCCAGTAGAGTGGGGGGATTCGGGGACCAGCATTTT. It yields the protein CASRVGGFGDQHF. This sequence joins TRBV19 and TRBJ1-5; D is possibly TRBD1 (5 bases). Trimming shortened V by 6 bases and J by 12 bases, and 18 bases separated the two germline ends. The CDR3 consists of 13 residues. Germline assignment: CDR1 LNHDA and CDR2 SQIVND (reference sequence).

The genes are TRBV29-1 and TRBJ1-2, with TRBD1 as a possible D gene (6 bases). The CDR3 has 14 residues. CDR1 is SQVTM, CDR2 ANQGSEA, per germline. Trimming shortened V by 0 bases and J by 2 bases, and 10 bases separated the two germline ends. CDR3 nucleotides: TGCAGCGTTGAAGATTATGGACAGAACTATGGCTACACCTTC. Its protein is CSVEDYGQNYGYTF.

The chain couples TRBV27 to TRBJ2-7, with D perhaps TRBD1 (8 bases). CDR1 is MNHEY and CDR2 is SMNVEV in the germline V gene (reference sequence). Trimming removed 5 bases at V and 3 bases at J, with 20 bases between. The CDR3 is 16 residues long. CDR3 sequence: CASSPTLQGGVYEQYF. CDR3 in DNA: TGTGCCAGCAGTCCGACCCTACAGGGGGGGGTCTACGAGCAGTACTTC.

CDR3 sequence: CASSLSTSYEQYF. The CDR3 nucleotides read TGTGCCAGCAGCTTATCAACTTCCTACGAGCAGTACTTC. V usage is TRBV11-2 and J usage is TRBJ2-7; D uncertain. Germline CDR1 reads SGHAT; CDR2 reads FQNNGV. The V end was cut by 2 bases, the J end by 1 base, with 6 bases between. The CDR3 extends over 13 amino acids.

The chain is built from TRBV23-1 and TRBJ1-4, with 9 bases aligning to TRBD1. TRBV23-1 is sorted into the ORF group, with uncertain function. V was pared by 3 bases and J by 7 bases, with 6 bases of the junction left unmatched. The CDR3 consists of 15 residues. In DNA, the CDR3 is TGCGCCAGCAGTCAGGGGGACAGGGTGTTTGAAAAACTGTTTTTT. It encodes CASSQGDRVFEKLFF.

The V gene is TRBV5-4, the J gene TRBJ2-2; D perhaps matches TRBD1 (6 bases). The CDR3 is 16 residues long. Germline V gene data show CDR1 as SGHNT and CDR2 as YYREEE (reference sequence). The ends were cut back, 0 bases at V and 3 bases at J, with 12 bases in the middle. CDR3 loop: CASSLGQEFHTGELFF. The CDR3 DNA reads as TGTGCCAGCAGCTTGGGACAGGAATTTCACACCGGGGAGCTGTTTTTT.

The V gene is TRBV7-8, the J gene TRBJ1-5, with 7 bases lining up with TRBD1. V gave up 7 bases and J gave up 5 bases; unmatched junction bases: 14. CDR1 is SGHVS, CDR2 FQNEAQ, per germline. There are 16 residues in the CDR3. The CDR3 nucleotides are TGTGCCAGCACCAAACCCCTACCCAGGGGGGATCAGCCCCAGCATTTT. Protein product: CASTKPLPRGDQPQHF. The whole variable domain, filled in from reference TRBV7-8 and TRBJ1-5, reads GAGVSQSPRYKVAKRGQDVALRCDPISGHVSLFWYQQALGQGPEFLTYFQNEAQLDKSGLPSDRFFAERPEGSVSTLKIQRTQQEDSAVYLCASTKPLPRGDQPQHFGDGTRLSIL.

As concerns this clone: Being one base from a much bigger clone, this may be a read error. The V call is TRBV13, the J call TRBJ1-1, with D perhaps TRBD1 (6 bases). CDR1 and CDR2 from the germline V gene are PRHDT and FYEKMQ (reference sequence). This CDR3 is 13 amino acids long. CDR3 coding DNA: TGTACCAGCAGCCTACGACAGGACACTGAAGCTTTCTTT. Translated: CTSSLRQDTEAFF.

The chain recombines TRBV15 with TRBJ2-1, with 7 bases identical to TRBD1. The length of the CDR3 is 15 residues. From germline, CDR1 is LNHNV and CDR2 YYDKDF (reference sequence). The J segment lost 4 bases and the V segment lost 3 bases, leaving 6 bases of the junction unmatched. The CDR3 sequence is CATSSRDSLYNEQFF. CDR3 coding DNA: TGTGCCACCAGCAGCCGGGACAGCCTTTACAATGAGCAGTTCTTC.

The chain employs TRBV19 and TRBJ1-5; a weak D match, TRBD1 (5 bases). The germline gives CDR1 LNHDA, CDR2 SQIVND (reference sequence). The CDR3 is 17 amino acids. With 6 bases removed from V and 1 base from J, the gap between germline ends came to 19 bases. CDR3 loop: CASRRGLEIDSNQPQHF. The DNA of the CDR3 is TGTGCCAGTAGAAGGGGTCTCGAAATCGACAGCAATCAGCCCCAGCATTTT.

The V gene is TRBV9, the J gene TRBJ2-2; TRBD2 matches at 7 bases. Germline trimming cut 1 base from V and 4 bases from J; bases unmatched to any gene: 7. Germline loops: CDR1 SGDLS, CDR2 YYNGEE. The CDR3 spans 16 residues. This CDR3 reads CASSVNLREPTGELFF. Here the CDR3 DNA reads TGTGCCAGCAGCGTAAATTTGCGGGAGCCCACCGGGGAGCTGTTTTTT.

The CDR3 nucleotides are TGTGCCTGGAGTAGCCCAAGCTCCTACGAGCAGTACTTC. As protein: CAWSSPSSYEQYF. The rearrangement links TRBV30 to TRBJ2-7, with no clear D. Per the germline V gene, CDR1 is GTSNPN and CDR2 is SVGIG (reference sequence). CDR3 size: 13 residues. V lost 2 bases and J lost 0, with 8 bases in between.